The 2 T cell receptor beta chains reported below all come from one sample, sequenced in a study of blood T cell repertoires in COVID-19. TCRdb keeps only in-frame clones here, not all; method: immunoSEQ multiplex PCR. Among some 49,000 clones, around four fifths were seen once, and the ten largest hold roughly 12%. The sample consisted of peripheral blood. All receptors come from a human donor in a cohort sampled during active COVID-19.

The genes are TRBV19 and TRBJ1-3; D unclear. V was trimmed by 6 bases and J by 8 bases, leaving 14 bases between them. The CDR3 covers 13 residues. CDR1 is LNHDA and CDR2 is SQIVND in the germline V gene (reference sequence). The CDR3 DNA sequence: TGTGCCAGTAGCTTTAGGTTCCGGGACACCATATATTTT. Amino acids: CASSFRFRDTIYF.

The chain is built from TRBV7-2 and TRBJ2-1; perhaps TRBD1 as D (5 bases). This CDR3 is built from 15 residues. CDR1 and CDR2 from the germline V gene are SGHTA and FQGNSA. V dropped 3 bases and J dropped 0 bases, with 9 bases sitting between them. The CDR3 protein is CASSFQGTSYNEQFF. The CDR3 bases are TGTGCCAGCAGCTTTCAGGGTACCTCCTACAATGAGCAGTTCTTC.